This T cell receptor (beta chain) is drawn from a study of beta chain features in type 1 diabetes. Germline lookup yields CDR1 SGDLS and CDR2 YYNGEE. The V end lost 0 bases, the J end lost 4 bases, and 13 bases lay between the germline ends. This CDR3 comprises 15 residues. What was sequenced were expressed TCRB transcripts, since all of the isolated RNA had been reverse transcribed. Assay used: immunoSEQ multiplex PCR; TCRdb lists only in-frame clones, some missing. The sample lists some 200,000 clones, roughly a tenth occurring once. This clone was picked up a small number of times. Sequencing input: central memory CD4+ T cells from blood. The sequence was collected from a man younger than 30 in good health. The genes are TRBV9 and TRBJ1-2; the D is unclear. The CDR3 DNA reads TGTGCCAGCAGCGTAGCTATTGAGAGTCTCTATGGCTACACCTTC. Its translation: CASSVAIESLYGYTF.